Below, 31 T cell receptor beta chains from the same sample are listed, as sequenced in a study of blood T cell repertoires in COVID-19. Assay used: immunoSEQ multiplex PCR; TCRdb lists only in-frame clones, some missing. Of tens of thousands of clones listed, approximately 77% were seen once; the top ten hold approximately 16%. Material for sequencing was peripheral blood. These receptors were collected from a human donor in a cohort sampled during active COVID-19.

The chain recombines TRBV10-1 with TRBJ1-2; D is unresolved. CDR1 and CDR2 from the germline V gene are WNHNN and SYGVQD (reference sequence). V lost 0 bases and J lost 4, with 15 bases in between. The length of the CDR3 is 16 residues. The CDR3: CASSESTQKTIYGYTF. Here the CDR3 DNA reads TGCGCCAGCAGTGAGTCTACGCAGAAAACCATCTATGGCTACACCTTC.

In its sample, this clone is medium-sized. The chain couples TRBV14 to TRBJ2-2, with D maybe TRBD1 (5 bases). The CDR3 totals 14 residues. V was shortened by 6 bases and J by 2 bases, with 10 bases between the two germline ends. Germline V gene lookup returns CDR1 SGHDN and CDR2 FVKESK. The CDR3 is CASREQANTGELFF. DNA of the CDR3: TGTGCCAGCAGGGAACAGGCTAACACCGGGGAGCTGTTTTTT.

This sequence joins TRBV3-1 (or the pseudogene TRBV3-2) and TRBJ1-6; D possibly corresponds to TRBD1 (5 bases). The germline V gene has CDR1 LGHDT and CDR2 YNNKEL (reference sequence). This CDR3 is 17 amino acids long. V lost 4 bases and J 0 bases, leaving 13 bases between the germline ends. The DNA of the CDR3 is TGTGCCAGCAGCCCACGCGGGGGGAGCTCCTATAATTCACCCCTCCACTTT. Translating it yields CASSPRGGSSYNSPLHF.

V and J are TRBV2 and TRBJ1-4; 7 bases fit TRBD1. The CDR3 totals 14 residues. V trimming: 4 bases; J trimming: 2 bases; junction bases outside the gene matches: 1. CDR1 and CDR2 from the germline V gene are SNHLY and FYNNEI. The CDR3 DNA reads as TGTGCCAGCAGTGGGGGACAGACTAATGAAAAACTGTTTTTT. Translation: CASSGGQTNEKLFF.

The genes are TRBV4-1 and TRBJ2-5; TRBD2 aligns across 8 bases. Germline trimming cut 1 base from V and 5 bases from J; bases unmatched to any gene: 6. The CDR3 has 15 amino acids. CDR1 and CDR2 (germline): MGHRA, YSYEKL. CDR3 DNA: TGCGCCAGCAGCCAAGTGCGGGGGGAGAGGGAGACCCAGTACTTC. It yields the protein CASSQVRGERETQYF.

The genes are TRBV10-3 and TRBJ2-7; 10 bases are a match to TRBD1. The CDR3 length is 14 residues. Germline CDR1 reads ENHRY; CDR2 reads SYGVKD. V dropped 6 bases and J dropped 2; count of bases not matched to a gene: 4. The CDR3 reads CAISGQGVTYEQYF. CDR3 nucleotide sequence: TGTGCCATCAGCGGACAGGGGGTAACCTACGAGCAGTACTTC.

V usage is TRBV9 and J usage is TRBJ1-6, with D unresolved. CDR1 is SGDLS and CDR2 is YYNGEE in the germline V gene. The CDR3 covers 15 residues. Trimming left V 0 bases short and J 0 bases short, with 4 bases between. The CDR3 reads CASSVVSSYNSPLHF. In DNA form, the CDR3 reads TGTGCCAGCAGCGTAGTGAGCTCCTATAATTCACCCCTCCACTTT.

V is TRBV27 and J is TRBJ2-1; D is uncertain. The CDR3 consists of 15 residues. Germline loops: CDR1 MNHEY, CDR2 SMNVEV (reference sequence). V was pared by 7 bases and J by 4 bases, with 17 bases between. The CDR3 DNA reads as TGTGCCAGCACTACCCTCAGGTATCTGTACAATGAGCAGTTCTTC. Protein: CASTTLRYLYNEQFF.

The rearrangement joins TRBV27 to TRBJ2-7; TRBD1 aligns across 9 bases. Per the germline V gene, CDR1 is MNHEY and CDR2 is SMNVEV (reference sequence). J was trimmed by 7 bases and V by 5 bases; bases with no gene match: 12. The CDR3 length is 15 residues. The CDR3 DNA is TGTGCCAGCAGTACAGGGGGCGCCCCCGCGGGGGAGCAGTACTTC. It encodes CASSTGGAPAGEQYF.

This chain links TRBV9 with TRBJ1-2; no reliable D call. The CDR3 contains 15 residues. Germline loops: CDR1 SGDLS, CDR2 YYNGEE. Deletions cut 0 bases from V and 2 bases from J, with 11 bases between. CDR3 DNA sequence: TGTGCCAGCAGCGTAGATTCGGGAACGAACTATGGCTACACCTTC. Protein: CASSVDSGTNYGYTF.

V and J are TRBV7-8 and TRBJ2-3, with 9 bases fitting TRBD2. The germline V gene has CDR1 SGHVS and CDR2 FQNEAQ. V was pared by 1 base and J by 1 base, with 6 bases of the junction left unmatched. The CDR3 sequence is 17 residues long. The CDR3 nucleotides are TGTGCCAGCAGCTTAGAAATAGCGGGGGCTGGCACAGATACGCAGTATTTT. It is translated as CASSLEIAGAGTDTQYF.

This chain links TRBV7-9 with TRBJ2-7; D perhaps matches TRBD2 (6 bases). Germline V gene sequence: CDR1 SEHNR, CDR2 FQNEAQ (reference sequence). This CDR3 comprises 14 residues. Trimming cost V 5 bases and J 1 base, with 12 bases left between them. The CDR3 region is CASSPSGSSYEQYF. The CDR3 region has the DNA TGTGCCAGCAGCCCGTCCGGGAGTTCCTACGAGCAGTACTTC.

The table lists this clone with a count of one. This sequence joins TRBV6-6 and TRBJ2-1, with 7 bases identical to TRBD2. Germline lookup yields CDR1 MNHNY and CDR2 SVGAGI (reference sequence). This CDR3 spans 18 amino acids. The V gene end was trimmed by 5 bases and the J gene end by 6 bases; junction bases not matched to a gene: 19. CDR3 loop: CASSPIRGTGRRSNEQFF. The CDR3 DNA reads TGTGCCAGCAGTCCAATCCGCGGGACCGGGAGGAGGTCCAATGAGCAGTTCTTC.

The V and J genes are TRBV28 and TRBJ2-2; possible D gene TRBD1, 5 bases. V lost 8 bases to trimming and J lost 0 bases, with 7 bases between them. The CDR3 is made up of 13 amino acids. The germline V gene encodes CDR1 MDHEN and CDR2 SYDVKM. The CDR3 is CASCRANTGELFF. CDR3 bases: TGTGCCAGCTGCAGGGCGAACACCGGGGAGCTGTTTTTT.

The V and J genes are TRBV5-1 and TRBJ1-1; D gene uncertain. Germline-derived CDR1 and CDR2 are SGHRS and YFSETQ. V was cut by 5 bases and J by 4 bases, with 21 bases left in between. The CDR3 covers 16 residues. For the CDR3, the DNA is TGCGCCAGCAGGTTTACCGGGGTGGGTTTTGTCACTGAAGCTTTCTTT. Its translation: CASRFTGVGFVTEAFF.

CDR3 region: CASSLEPTGGRAKNIQYF. The CDR3 DNA reads as TGTGCCAGCAGCTTGGAACCCACAGGGGGCAGAGCCAAAAACATTCAGTACTTC. The rearrangement joins TRBV5-4 to TRBJ2-4; TRBD1 matches 9 bases. Germline V gives CDR1 SGHNT, CDR2 YYREEE (reference sequence). Losses at the gene ends were 0 bases for V and 0 bases for J; bases not matched to a gene: 7. CDR3 length equals 18 residues.

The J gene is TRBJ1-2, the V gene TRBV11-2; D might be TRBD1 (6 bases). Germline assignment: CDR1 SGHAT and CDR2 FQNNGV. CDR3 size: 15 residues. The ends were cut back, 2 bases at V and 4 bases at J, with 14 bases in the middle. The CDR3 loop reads CASSLPQGTRYGYTF. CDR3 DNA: TGTGCCAGCAGCTTACCTCAGGGGACACGCTATGGCTACACCTTC.

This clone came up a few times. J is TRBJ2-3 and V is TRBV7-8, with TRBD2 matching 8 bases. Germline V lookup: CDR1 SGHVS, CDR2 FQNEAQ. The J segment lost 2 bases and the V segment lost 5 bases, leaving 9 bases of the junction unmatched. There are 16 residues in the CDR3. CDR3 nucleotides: TGTGCCAGCAGCCCTCCGGCGGGGGGTTTCACAGATACGCAGTATTTT. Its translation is CASSPPAGGFTDTQYF. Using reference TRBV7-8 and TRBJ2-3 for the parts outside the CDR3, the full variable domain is GAGVSQSPRYKVAKRGQDVALRCDPISGHVSLFWYQQALGQGPEFLTYFQNEAQLDKSGLPSDRFFAERPEGSVSTLKIQRTQQEDSAVYLCASSPPAGGFTDTQYFGPGTRLTVL.

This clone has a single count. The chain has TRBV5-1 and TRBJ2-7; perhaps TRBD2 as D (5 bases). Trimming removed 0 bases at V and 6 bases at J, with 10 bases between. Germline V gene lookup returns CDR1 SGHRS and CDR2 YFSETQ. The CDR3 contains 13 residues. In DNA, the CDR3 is TGCGCCAGCAGCTTGGTCGTCGCGGGCGAGCAGTACTTC. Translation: CASSLVVAGEQYF.

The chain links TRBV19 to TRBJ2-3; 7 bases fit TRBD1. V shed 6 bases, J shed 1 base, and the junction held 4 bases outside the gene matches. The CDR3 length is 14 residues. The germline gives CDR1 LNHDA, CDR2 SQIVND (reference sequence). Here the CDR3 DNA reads TGTGCCAGTAGCCGGGACAGACGCACAGATACGCAGTATTTT. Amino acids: CASSRDRRTDTQYF.

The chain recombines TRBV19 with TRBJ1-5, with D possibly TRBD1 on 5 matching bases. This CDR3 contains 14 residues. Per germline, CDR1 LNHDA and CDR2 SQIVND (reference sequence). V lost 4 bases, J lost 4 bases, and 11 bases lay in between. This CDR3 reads CASSRRPGNQPQHF. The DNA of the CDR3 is TGTGCCAGTAGTAGGCGCCCAGGGAATCAGCCCCAGCATTTT.

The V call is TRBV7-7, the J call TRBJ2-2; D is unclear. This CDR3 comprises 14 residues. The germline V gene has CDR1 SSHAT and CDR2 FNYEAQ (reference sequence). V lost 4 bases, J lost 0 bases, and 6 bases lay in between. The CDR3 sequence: CASSSTANTGELFF. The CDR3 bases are TGTGCCAGCAGCTCCACGGCGAACACCGGGGAGCTGTTTTTT. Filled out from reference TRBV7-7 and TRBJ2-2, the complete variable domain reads GAGVSQSPRYKVTKRGQDVTLRCDPISSHATLYWYQQALGQGPEFLTYFNYEAQPDKSGLPSDRFSAERPEGSISTLTIQRTEQRDSAMYRCASSSTANTGELFFGEGSRLTVL.

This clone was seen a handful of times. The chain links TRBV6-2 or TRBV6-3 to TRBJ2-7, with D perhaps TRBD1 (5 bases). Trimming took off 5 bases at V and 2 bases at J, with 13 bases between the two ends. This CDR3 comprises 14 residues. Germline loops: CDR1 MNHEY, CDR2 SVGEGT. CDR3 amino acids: CASSTLRDPYEQYF. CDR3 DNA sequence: TGTGCCAGCAGTACACTCAGGGATCCCTACGAGCAGTACTTC.

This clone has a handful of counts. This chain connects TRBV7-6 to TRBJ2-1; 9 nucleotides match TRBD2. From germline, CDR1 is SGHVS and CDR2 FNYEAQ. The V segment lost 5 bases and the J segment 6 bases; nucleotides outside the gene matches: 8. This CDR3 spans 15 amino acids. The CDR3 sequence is CASSISAGGTNEQFF. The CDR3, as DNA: TGTGCCAGCAGCATCTCAGCGGGAGGCACCAATGAGCAGTTCTTC.

The CDR3 region is CSVEDGGQFEQYF. CDR3 nucleotide sequence: TGCAGCGTTGAAGATGGGGGACAGTTCGAGCAGTACTTC. V usage is TRBV29-1 and J usage is TRBJ2-7; TRBD1 agrees at 7 bases. Per germline, CDR1 SQVTM and CDR2 ANQGSEA. This CDR3 comprises 13 residues. Losses at the gene ends were 0 bases for V and 6 bases for J; bases not matched to a gene: 5.

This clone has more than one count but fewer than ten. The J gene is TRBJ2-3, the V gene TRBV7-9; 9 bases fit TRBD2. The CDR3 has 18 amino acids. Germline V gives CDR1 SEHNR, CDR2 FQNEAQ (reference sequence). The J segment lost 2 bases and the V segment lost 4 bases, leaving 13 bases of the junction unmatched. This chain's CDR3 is CASSSWVGGGLATDTQYF. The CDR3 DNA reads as TGTGCCAGCAGCTCCTGGGTGGGCGGGGGACTAGCCACAGATACGCAGTATTTT.

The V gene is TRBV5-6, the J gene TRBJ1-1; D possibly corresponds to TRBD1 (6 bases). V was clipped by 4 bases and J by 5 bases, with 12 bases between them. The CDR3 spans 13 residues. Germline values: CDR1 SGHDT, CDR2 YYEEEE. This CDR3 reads CASSNQGLTEAFF. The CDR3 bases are TGTGCCAGCAGCAATCAGGGGTTGACTGAAGCTTTCTTT.

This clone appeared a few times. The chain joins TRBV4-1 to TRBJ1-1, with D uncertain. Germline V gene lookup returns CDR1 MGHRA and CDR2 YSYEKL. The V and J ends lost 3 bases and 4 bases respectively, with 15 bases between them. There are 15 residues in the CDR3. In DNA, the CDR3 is TGCGCCAGCAGCCAGTACCGGGAGTCAGGCACTGAAGCTTTCTTT. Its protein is CASSQYRESGTEAFF.

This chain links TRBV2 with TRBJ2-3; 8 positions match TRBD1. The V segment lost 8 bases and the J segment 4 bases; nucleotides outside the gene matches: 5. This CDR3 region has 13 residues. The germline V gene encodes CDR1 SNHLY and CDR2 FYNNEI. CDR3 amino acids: CASSGQAADTQYF. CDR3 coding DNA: TGTGCCAGCTCGGGACAGGCGGCAGATACGCAGTATTTT.

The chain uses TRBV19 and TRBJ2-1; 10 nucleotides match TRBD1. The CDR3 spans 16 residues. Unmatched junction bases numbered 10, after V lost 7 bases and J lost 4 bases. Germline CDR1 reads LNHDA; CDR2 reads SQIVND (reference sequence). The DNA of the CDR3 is TGTGCCAGTACCCCGGGACAGGGGCAGGGGTACAATGAGCAGTTCTTC. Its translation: CASTPGQGQGYNEQFF.

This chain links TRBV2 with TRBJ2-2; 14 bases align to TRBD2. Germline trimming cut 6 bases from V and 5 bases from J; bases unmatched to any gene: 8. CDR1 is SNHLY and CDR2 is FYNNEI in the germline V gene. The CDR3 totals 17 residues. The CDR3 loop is CASRGTGLAGGTGELFF. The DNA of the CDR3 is TGTGCCAGCAGGGGGACCGGACTAGCGGGGGGAACCGGGGAGCTGTTTTTT.